Below, 13 T cell receptor beta chains from the same sample are listed, as sequenced in a study of T cells in Graves' hyperthyroidism and ophthalmopathy. Using RNA transcripts as the source, TCR beta CDR3 regions were amplified. In the first-round RT-PCR of the TCR CDR3, the HTBI primer set was used. TCRdb re-called the multiplex PCR reads with MiXCR, one entry per CDR3 protein. The repertoire includes a few hundred thousand distinct CDR3 sequences, just under 15% of them detected once, and approximately 30% sits in the top ten. Sequenced: blood. These receptors were obtained from a woman in her twenties or thirties with Graves' hyperthyroidism.

This clonotype was counted many times. This sequence joins TRBV6-6 and TRBJ2-7; maybe TRBD2 (5 bases). Germline CDR1 and CDR2: MNHNY and SVGAGI (reference sequence). Trimming shortened V by 2 bases and J by 6 bases, and 8 bases separated the two germline ends. This CDR3 has 12 residues. The CDR3 region is CASSYLAGEQYF. For the CDR3, the DNA is TGTGCCAGCAGTTACCTAGCTGGCGAGCAGTACTTC.

This clonotype was seen many times. The chain employs TRBV18 and TRBJ1-2, with D uncertain. CDR3 length equals 16 residues. Germline V gene lookup returns CDR1 KGHSH and CDR2 LQKENI. The ends were cut back, 0 bases at V and 7 bases at J, with 18 bases in the middle. In DNA, the CDR3 is TGTGCCAGCTCACCACCGGTAGACCAGGAAAGTGGTGGCTACACCTTC. It encodes CASSPPVDQESGGYTF.

This sequence joins TRBV4-2 and TRBJ1-2, with TRBD1 as a possible D gene (5 bases). V lost 3 bases and J lost 2, with 13 bases in between. CDR3 length equals 15 residues. Germline CDR1 and CDR2: LGHNA and YNFKEQ. CDR3 sequence reads: CASSQKGLTNYGYTF. The DNA for the CDR3 is TGTGCCAGCAGCCAGAAGGGACTTACCAACTATGGCTACACCTTC.

This clonotype was seen ten or more times. This chain links TRBV29-1 with TRBJ2-7; D perhaps matches TRBD2 (6 bases). Germline loops: CDR1 SQVTM, CDR2 ANQGSEA. Trimming took 5 bases from V and 4 from J, leaving 18 bases between them. The CDR3 extends over 14 amino acids. This CDR3 reads CSVFIGGTGYEQYF. DNA of the CDR3: TGCAGCGTTTTTATCGGCGGGACCGGGTACGAGCAGTACTTC.

This clonotype came up many times. The chain joins TRBV11-1 to TRBJ1-6, with D maybe TRBD1 (5 bases). The V gene's germline CDR1 is SGHAT and CDR2 FQDESV (reference sequence). This CDR3 contains 14 residues. V was clipped by 5 bases and J by 7 bases, with 12 bases between them. CDR3 sequence reads: CASSTRDGNSPLHF. CDR3 sequence (DNA): TGTGCCAGCAGCACCCGGGACGGAAATTCACCCCTCCACTTT.

V usage is TRBV6-1 and J usage is TRBJ1-3; D is perhaps TRBD1 (6 bases). Germline V gene data show CDR1 as MNHNS and CDR2 as SASEGT. Trimming stripped 4 bases from V and 2 bases from J, with 9 bases between. CDR3 length: 14 amino acids. The CDR3 loop reads CASSGGQTGNTIYF. The CDR3 coding sequence is TGTGCCAGCAGTGGAGGACAGACTGGAAACACCATATATTTT.

This CDR3 reads CASTKTQISYEQYF. The CDR3 nucleotides read TGTGCCAGCACCAAAACACAAATCTCCTACGAGCAGTACTTC. This chain joins TRBV28 and TRBJ2-7; D is ambiguous. Germline CDR1 is MDHEN and CDR2 is SYDVKM. The CDR3 runs 14 residues. Trimming removed 7 bases from V and 0 bases from J, with 13 bases in between.

The chain couples TRBV5-1 to TRBJ2-3; TRBD2 matches at 13 bases. CDR1 and CDR2 (germline): SGHRS, YFSETQ. The CDR3 covers 15 residues. Unmatched junction bases numbered 3, after V lost 4 bases and J lost 4 bases. Written as DNA, the CDR3 is TGCGCCAGCAGCCGGACTAGCGGGAGAGCAGATACGCAGTATTTT. Translation: CASSRTSGRADTQYF.

There are many counts of this clonotype. The gene calls are TRBV3-1 and TRBJ1-1; 8 positions agree with TRBD1. Unmatched junction bases numbered 8, after V lost 4 bases and J lost 4 bases. Germline CDR1 reads LGHDT; CDR2 reads YNNKEL (reference sequence). The CDR3 is 15 amino acids. The CDR3 here is CASSPISGGVTEAFF. Here the CDR3 DNA reads TGTGCCAGCAGCCCAATCTCAGGGGGCGTCACTGAAGCTTTCTTT.

This clonotype was counted many times. The V call is TRBV12-3 or TRBV12-4, the J call TRBJ2-1; D may be TRBD1 or TRBD2 (5 bases each). V was clipped by 6 bases and J by 7 bases, with 16 bases between them. The CDR3 is made up of 14 amino acids. CDR3 DNA sequence: TGTGCCAGCAGCAGAGGGTGGGGCGTGAATGAGCAGTTCTTC. Protein: CASSRGWGVNEQFF.

The chain couples TRBV28 to TRBJ2-3, with a tentative D call TRBD2 (6 bases). The germline CDR1 and CDR2 sequences are MDHEN and SYDVKM. The CDR3 totals 13 residues. Trimming removed 6 bases from V and 3 bases from J, with 10 bases in between. The CDR3 sequence: CASRYGTTDTQYF. In DNA, the CDR3 is TGTGCCAGCAGATACGGGACTACAGATACGCAGTATTTT.

The chain is built from TRBV7-3 and TRBJ2-2; D not certain. Deletions cut 1 base from V and 6 bases from J, with 3 bases between. The CDR3 is 12 residues long. Germline CDR1 and CDR2: SGHTA and FQGTGA. The CDR3 sequence is CASSLRSGELFF. The CDR3 coding sequence is TGTGCCAGCAGCTTAAGGTCCGGGGAGCTGTTTTTT. The variable domain in full, with the rest retrieved from reference TRBV7-3 and TRBJ2-2, is GAGVSQTPSNKVTEKGKYVELRCDPISGHTALYWYRQSLGQGPEFLIYFQGTGAADDSGLPNDRFFAVRPEGSVSTLKIQRTERGDSAVYLCASSLRSGELFFGEGSRLTVL.

V and J are TRBV15 and TRBJ2-2, with D perhaps matching TRBD1 (6 bases). The length of the CDR3 is 12 residues. Per the germline V gene, CDR1 is LNHNV and CDR2 is YYDKDF (reference sequence). Trimming took off 7 bases at V and 6 bases at J, with 9 bases between the two ends. CDR3 loop: CATKQGSGELFF. In DNA, the CDR3 is TGTGCCACCAAACAGGGTTCCGGGGAGCTGTTTTTT.